Below, one T cell receptor beta chain is given with its context. Its antigen is undetermined. Germline assignment: CDR1 SGHNT and CDR2 YYREEE (reference sequence). Trimming stripped 0 bases from V and 12 bases from J, with 21 bases between. The CDR3 loop spans 15 amino acids. The source of the sample is a study of T cell responses to AZD1222 COVID-19 vaccine. Study-wide context: Second-dose timings of about 4 or about 12 weeks were pooled. Study outcomes and limitations: There were mostly white British donors and more females than males, and clonal diversity was possibly underestimated. When two AZD1222 doses had been given, Spike-specific TCR breadth and depth rose. Reportedly, close to half of spike-specific TCRs are directed against unmutated variant regions.

Assay used: immunoSEQ multiplex PCR; TCRdb lists only in-frame clones, some missing. The sample consists of some 110,000 clones, about 90% of them appearing once. This specimen consisted of peripheral blood, obtained on day 0 of AZD1222 vaccination. The source is an adult in good health. This chain joins TRBV5-4 and TRBJ2-5, with D perhaps given as TRBD1 or TRBD2 (6 bases each). This chain's CDR3 is CASSLASSRGEKKYF. For the CDR3, the DNA is TGTGCCAGCAGCTTGGCCTCTTCGAGGGGGGAGAAAAAGTACTTC.